This T cell receptor beta chain was captured in a study of blood T cell repertoires in COVID-19. TCRdb's copy holds only in-frame clones and misses some; the assay was immunoSEQ multiplex PCR. The data show about 150,000 clones, approximately 90% seen once. Germline CDR1 GTSNPN, CDR2 SVGIG (reference sequence). With V trimmed by 2 bases and J by 0 bases, 8 bases remained unmatched. This CDR3 contains 17 residues. This clonotype was obtained from a man aged 18 to 30 with COVID-19, enrolled during active disease. This chain connects TRBV30 to TRBJ2-3; 10 bases map to TRBD2. Sequencing used peripheral blood. The chain's CDR3 is CAWSPFLAGASTDTQYF. CDR3 bases: TGTGCCTGGAGTCCCTTCCTAGCGGGGGCGAGCACAGATACGCAGTATTTT.